This is a list of T cell receptor beta chains from one sample in a study of long-term antiretroviral therapy in people with HIV. Method: immunoSEQ multiplex PCR; TCRdb's copy keeps in-frame clones and lacks some. Of tens of thousands of clones in the sample, more than 65% were seen once. Sequencing used unsorted PBMCs, obtained less than 2.5 years after starting antiretroviral therapy. The receptor set was obtained from a man aged 35 to 55 with HIV. Each CDR3 is given with its conserved first and last residue. Each record gives: CDR3 protein, CDR3 DNA, J gene, D gene, clone size, CDR3 length, V gene. D genes are given only for firm matches. For some rows the clone size is stated as once, few or many, or as a class when expanded; others skip it.

CDR3aa: CASSYDRESTGELFF
CDR3nt: TGTGCCAGCAGTTACGACAGGGAATCCACCGGGGAGCTGTTTTTT
j_gene: TRBJ2-2
d_gene: TRBD1
abundance: .
len: 15
v_gene: TRBV6-5

CDR3aa: CASKLAGQNQPQHF
CDR3nt: TGTGCCAGCAAGTTGGCAGGGCAGAATCAGCCCCAGCATTTT
j_gene: TRBJ1-5
d_gene: .
abundance: .
len: 14
v_gene: TRBV6-5

CDR3aa: CASSFSTGTTGYGYTF
CDR3nt: TGTGCCAGCAGCTTCTCGACAGGTACCACCGGTTATGGCTACACCTTC
j_gene: TRBJ1-2
d_gene: .
abundance: few
len: 16
v_gene: TRBV5-6

CDR3aa: CASSVQSNYGYTF
CDR3nt: TGTGCCAGCAGTGTCCAGTCTAACTATGGCTACACCTTC
j_gene: TRBJ1-2
d_gene: .
abundance: .
len: 13
v_gene: TRBV2

CDR3aa: CASSDTHGQAQYF
CDR3nt: TGTGCCAGCAGTGATACACACGGGCAGGCCCAGTACTTC
j_gene: TRBJ2-5
d_gene: .
abundance: .
len: 13
v_gene: TRBV25-1

CDR3aa: CSVEWQPNQPQHF
CDR3nt: TGCAGCGTTGAATGGCAGCCGAATCAGCCCCAGCATTTT
j_gene: TRBJ1-5
d_gene: .
abundance: .
len: 13
v_gene: TRBV29-1

CDR3aa: CASSVRDRGRSNQPQHF
CDR3nt: TGCGCCAGCAGTGTGCGAGACAGAGGGAGAAGCAATCAGCCCCAGCATTTT
j_gene: TRBJ1-5
d_gene: .
abundance: .
len: 17
v_gene: TRBV10-1

CDR3aa: CASSEALTGHGYTF
CDR3nt: TGTGCCAGCAGTGAAGCGCTGACAGGGCATGGCTACACCTTC
j_gene: TRBJ1-2
d_gene: TRBD1
abundance: .
len: 14
v_gene: TRBV6-1

CDR3aa: CSVEDPAAREKLFF
CDR3nt: TGCAGCGTTGAAGACCCGGCAGCTCGGGAAAAACTGTTTTTT
j_gene: TRBJ1-4
d_gene: .
abundance: .
len: 14
v_gene: TRBV29-1

CDR3aa: CASSDTPNNEQFF
CDR3nt: TGCGCCAGCAGTGACACCCCAAACAATGAGCAGTTCTTC
j_gene: TRBJ2-1
d_gene: .
abundance: few
len: 13
v_gene: TRBV10-2

CDR3aa: CASRSDSGRSDTQYF
CDR3nt: TGTGCCAGCAGGTCTGATAGCGGGAGATCAGATACGCAGTATTTT
j_gene: TRBJ2-3
d_gene: TRBD2
abundance: .
len: 15
v_gene: TRBV6-1

CDR3aa: CATSNGDRWNQPQHF
CDR3nt: TGTGCCACCAGCAATGGCGACAGGTGGAATCAGCCCCAGCATTTT
j_gene: TRBJ1-5
d_gene: .
abundance: few
len: 15
v_gene: TRBV15

CDR3aa: CASSLDRGNIQYF
CDR3nt: TGTGCCAGCAGCCTGGACAGGGGAAACATTCAGTACTTC
j_gene: TRBJ2-4
d_gene: TRBD1
abundance: .
len: 13
v_gene: TRBV4-2

CDR3aa: CASSLPGQGARSPLHF
CDR3nt: TGTGCCAGCAGCTTACCCGGACAGGGGGCTAGGTCACCCCTCCACTTT
j_gene: TRBJ1-6
d_gene: TRBD1
abundance: .
len: 16
v_gene: TRBV7-9

CDR3aa: CASSSWTSGAEQFF
CDR3nt: TGTGCCAGCAGCTCGTGGACTAGCGGGGCCGAGCAGTTCTTC
j_gene: TRBJ2-1
d_gene: TRBD2
abundance: .
len: 14
v_gene: TRBV7-9

CDR3aa: CASSIAAENLGYTF
CDR3nt: TGTGCCAGTAGTATTGCTGCTGAGAACCTTGGCTACACCTTC
j_gene: TRBJ1-2
d_gene: .
abundance: .
len: 14
v_gene: TRBV19

CDR3aa: CASIGETGPAFF
CDR3nt: TGTGCCAGTATTGGGGAAACAGGGCCAGCTTTCTTT
j_gene: TRBJ1-1
d_gene: .
abundance: .
len: 12
v_gene: TRBV19

CDR3aa: CASSSTGGAPYEQYF
CDR3nt: TGTGCCAGCAGTTCCACAGGGGGCGCCCCCTACGAGCAGTACTTC
j_gene: TRBJ2-7
d_gene: TRBD1
abundance: .
len: 15
v_gene: TRBV27

CDR3aa: CATSPGVYGYTF
CDR3nt: TGTGCCACCTCCCCGGGGGTCTATGGCTACACCTTC
j_gene: TRBJ1-2
d_gene: .
abundance: .
len: 12
v_gene: TRBV6-5

CDR3aa: CASSPQGLSTEAFF
CDR3nt: TGTGCCAGCAGCCCACAAGGGTTGAGCACTGAAGCTTTCTTT
j_gene: TRBJ1-1
d_gene: .
abundance: few
len: 14
v_gene: TRBV7-8